This passage covers 21 T cell receptor beta chains from one sample sequenced in a study of cytomegalovirus exposure and HLA in healthy donors. PCR primers comprised 60 Vbeta and 13 Jbeta primers. Libraries were prepared by immunoSEQ multiplex PCR; TCRdb keeps only in-frame clonotypes and omits some of them. The repertoire consists of approximately 93,000 clones, with 78% occurring once and the leading ten covering approximately 3.3%. Specimen: PBMCs. These receptors originate from a middle-aged woman in good health and CMV-seronegative.

The chain links TRBV6-1 to TRBJ1-5; 7 positions agree with TRBD1. CDR1 and CDR2 from the germline V gene are MNHNS and SASEGT. This CDR3 has 16 residues. After removal of 3 bases from V and 6 bases from J, the junction contained 11 bases not matched to a gene. In DNA form, the CDR3 reads TGTGCCAGCAGTGAGAACAGGGGAGGTTTCAGTCAGCCCCAGCATTTT. This codes for CASSENRGGFSQPQHF.

The J gene is TRBJ2-1, the V gene TRBV4-3; 9 positions match TRBD1. The CDR3 length is 15 residues. V gave up 4 bases and J gave up 3 bases; unmatched junction bases: 4. Germline loops: CDR1 LGHNA, CDR2 YSLEER. CDR3 DNA sequence: TGCGCCAGCAGCCGCGCGGGACAGGGCTACAATGAGCAGTTCTTC. Protein: CASSRAGQGYNEQFF.

This chain connects TRBV5-1 to TRBJ1-1; D uncertain. V was trimmed by 1 base and J by 0 bases, leaving 16 bases between them. CDR3 size: 17 residues. The germline V gene encodes CDR1 SGHRS and CDR2 YFSETQ. The CDR3 spells CASSLYPATIMNTEAFF. The CDR3 DNA is TGCGCCAGCAGCTTGTACCCGGCCACTATCATGAACACTGAAGCTTTCTTT.

The rearrangement links TRBV18 to TRBJ1-5, with 9 bases identical to TRBD1. Trimming removed 2 bases from V and 0 bases from J; junction bases left unmatched: 8. The CDR3 is 18 residues long. CDR1 and CDR2 from the germline V gene are KGHSH and LQKENI. The CDR3 loop is CASSPKGQGPFSNQPQHF. The DNA of the CDR3 is TGTGCCAGCTCACCAAAGGGACAGGGACCTTTTAGCAATCAGCCCCAGCATTTT.

This rearrangement joins TRBV5-1 to TRBJ2-1, with TRBD2 identical over 12 bases. The J segment lost 7 bases and the V segment lost 1 base, leaving 15 bases of the junction unmatched. The germline gives CDR1 SGHRS, CDR2 YFSETQ. CDR3 length: 19 amino acids. In DNA, the CDR3 is TGCGCCAGCAGCTTGCCACTAGCGGGAGGCCTCACTGGGGGTAATGAGCAGTTCTTC. Its translation: CASSLPLAGGLTGGNEQFF. The full variable domain, completed using reference TRBV5-1 and TRBJ2-1, is KAGVTQTPRYLIKTRGQQVTLSCSPISGHRSVSWYQQTPGQGLQFLFEYFSETQRNKGNFPGRFSGRQFSNSRSEMNVSTLELGDSALYLCASSLPLAGGLTGGNEQFFGPGTRLTVL.

The DNA of the CDR3 is TGTGCCAGCAGCACTAAGCGGGTTTTCACAGATACGCAGTATTTT. It yields the protein CASSTKRVFTDTQYF. The chain carries TRBV7-8 and TRBJ2-3; D might be TRBD2 (6 bases). V was shortened by 5 bases and J by 2 bases, with 14 bases between the two germline ends. The germline gives CDR1 SGHVS, CDR2 FQNEAQ. CDR3 length: 15 amino acids.

This clone was recorded only once. The chain joins TRBV2 to TRBJ2-2; D unclear. The CDR3 spans 13 residues. V lost 6 bases and J 4 bases, leaving 9 bases between the germline ends. Germline values: CDR1 SNHLY, CDR2 FYNNEI. CDR3 DNA: TGTGCCAGCAGCAGCGACCCCACCGGGGAGCTGTTTTTT. This gives the protein CASSSDPTGELFF.

This clone has a count of ten or more. This chain connects TRBV6-1 to TRBJ2-1; D is perhaps TRBD2 (5 bases). Germline values: CDR1 MNHNS, CDR2 SASEGT. The V end was cut by 0 bases, the J end by 0 bases, with 9 bases between. The CDR3 covers 16 residues. DNA for the CDR3: TGTGCCAGCAGTGAAGCCGAGGGCCTCTCCTACAATGAGCAGTTCTTC. Translation gives CASSEAEGLSYNEQFF.

DNA of the CDR3: TGTGCCAGCAGAGTAGCGGGGCCTAACAATGAGCAGTTCTTC. Amino acids: CASRVAGPNNEQFF. The genes are TRBV6-5 and TRBJ2-1, with 8 bases fitting TRBD2. Per germline, CDR1 MNHEY and CDR2 SVGAGI. The CDR3 length is 14 residues. V lost 6 bases to trimming and J lost 5 bases; unmatched junction nucleotides: 6.

This sequence joins TRBV7-7 and TRBJ1-1; no reliable D call. The CDR3 length is 13 residues. Deletions cut 3 bases from V and 4 bases from J, with 9 bases between. From germline, CDR1 is SSHAT and CDR2 FNYEAQ (reference sequence). CDR3 DNA: TGTGCCAGCAGCTTGTCCGGTTCCACTGAAGCTTTCTTT. Translation gives CASSLSGSTEAFF.

The chain uses TRBV4-1 and TRBJ1-1, with D perhaps TRBD1 (5 bases). Per the germline V gene, CDR1 is MGHRA and CDR2 is YSYEKL. The CDR3 extends over 13 amino acids. V lost 1 base and J 8 bases, leaving 11 bases between the germline ends. The CDR3 is CASSQVRAPEAFF. In DNA, the CDR3 is TGCGCCAGCAGCCAAGTCAGGGCTCCCGAAGCTTTCTTT.

The V gene is TRBV9, the J gene TRBJ1-1, with TRBD1 matching over 9 bases. The CDR3 runs 12 residues. Germline trimming cut 4 bases from V and 9 bases from J; bases unmatched to any gene: 4. Germline V gene lookup returns CDR1 SGDLS and CDR2 YYNGEE. The CDR3 region is CASSPGQGKAFF. The CDR3 DNA is TGTGCCAGCAGCCCTGGACAGGGGAAAGCTTTCTTT.

The chain employs TRBV7-8 and TRBJ2-3, with a possible D match to TRBD2 (5 bases). V was pared by 1 base and J by 1 base, with 9 bases between. CDR1 and CDR2 (germline): SGHVS, FQNEAQ. CDR3 length equals 15 residues. The CDR3 loop reads CASSLVRGRTDTQYF. CDR3 in DNA: TGTGCCAGCAGCTTAGTACGGGGTCGCACAGATACGCAGTATTTT.

The chain links TRBV4-3 to TRBJ1-1; no reliable D call. The CDR3 is made up of 13 amino acids. From germline, CDR1 is LGHNA and CDR2 YSLEER. V lost 1 base to trimming and J lost 4 bases, with 7 bases between them. Written as DNA, the CDR3 is TGCGCCAGCAGCCAAGGCCCGGGCACTGAAGCTTTCTTT. Translating gives CASSQGPGTEAFF.

J is TRBJ2-7 and V is TRBV10-3, with TRBD1 matching over 8 bases. The CDR3 spans 14 residues. Trimming took 5 bases from V and 5 from J; bases not matched to a gene: 8. Germline V lookup: CDR1 ENHRY, CDR2 SYGVKD. The CDR3: CAISYLGTGNEQYF. CDR3 coding DNA: TGTGCCATCAGTTACCTCGGGACAGGTAACGAGCAGTACTTC.

V gene TRBV19 combines with J gene TRBJ2-7; TRBD2 agrees at 8 bases. The CDR3 runs 15 residues. Losses at the gene ends were 7 bases for V and 3 bases for J; bases not matched to a gene: 11. The germline V gene has CDR1 LNHDA and CDR2 SQIVND (reference sequence). DNA of the CDR3: TGTGCCAGTAAACCGGGACTAGGACCGCTCTACGAGCAGTACTTC. This encodes CASKPGLGPLYEQYF.

V gene TRBV11-2 combines with J gene TRBJ2-1; a possible D gene is TRBD1 (5 bases). Germline loops: CDR1 SGHAT, CDR2 FQNNGV. The CDR3 has 14 residues. V was cut by 2 bases and J by 10 bases, with 15 bases left in between. The CDR3 reads CASSLPHWGSEQFF. CDR3 nucleotides: TGTGCCAGCAGCTTACCCCATTGGGGCTCGGAGCAGTTCTTC.

The chain employs TRBV7-9 and TRBJ2-5; 8 nucleotides match TRBD2. CDR1 is SEHNR, CDR2 FQNEAQ, per germline (reference sequence). The CDR3 is 12 residues long. Germline trimming cut 3 bases from V and 9 bases from J; bases unmatched to any gene: 3. CDR3 protein: CASSFSGEAQYF. The CDR3 DNA sequence: TGTGCCAGCAGCTTTAGCGGGGAGGCCCAGTACTTC. Based on the CDR3 plus reference TRBV7-9 and TRBJ2-5, the full variable domain is DTGVSQNPRHKITKRGQNVTFRCDPISEHNRLYWYRQTLGQGPEFLTYFQNEAQLEKSRLLSDRFSAERPKGSFSTLEIQRTEQGDSAMYLCASSFSGEAQYFGPGTRLLVL.

This chain uses TRBV15 with TRBJ2-1, with TRBD2 as a possible D gene (6 bases). The V gene's germline CDR1 is LNHNV and CDR2 YYDKDF (reference sequence). Deletions cut 4 bases from V and 0 bases from J, with 7 bases between. The CDR3 contains 14 residues. This CDR3 is CATSNGGSYNEQFF. Written as DNA, the CDR3 is TGTGCCACCAGCAACGGGGGCTCCTACAATGAGCAGTTCTTC.

The chain recombines TRBV9 with TRBJ2-3; 11 bases fit TRBD2. CDR1 and CDR2 from the germline V gene are SGDLS and YYNGEE. J gave up 4 bases and V 8 bases, and 24 bases lay outside the gene matches. The CDR3 is made up of 20 amino acids. CDR3 DNA: TGTGCCAGGGGGTTTACTAGCGGGAGCTGGAAATTGTTTGGGGCAGATACGCAGTATTTT. It translates to CARGFTSGSWKLFGADTQYF.

The rearrangement joins TRBV11-2 to TRBJ2-3; 7 bases fit TRBD2. The CDR3 covers 15 residues. Germline V gene sequence: CDR1 SGHAT, CDR2 FQNNGV. J lost 3 bases, V lost 5 bases, and 8 bases had no gene match. The CDR3: CASSQGGIRTDTQYF. DNA for the CDR3: TGTGCCAGCAGCCAGGGAGGGATAAGGACAGATACGCAGTATTTT.